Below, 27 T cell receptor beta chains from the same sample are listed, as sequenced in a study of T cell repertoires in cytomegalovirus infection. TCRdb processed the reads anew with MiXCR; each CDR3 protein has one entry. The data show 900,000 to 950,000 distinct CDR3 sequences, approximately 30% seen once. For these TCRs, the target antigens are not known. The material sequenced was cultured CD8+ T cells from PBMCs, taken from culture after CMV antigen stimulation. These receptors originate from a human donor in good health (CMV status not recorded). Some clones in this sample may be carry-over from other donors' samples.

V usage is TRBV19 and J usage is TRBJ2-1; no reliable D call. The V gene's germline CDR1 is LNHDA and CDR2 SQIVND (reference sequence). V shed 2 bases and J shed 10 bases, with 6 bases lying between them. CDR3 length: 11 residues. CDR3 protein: CASSILGEQFF. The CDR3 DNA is TGTGCCAGTAGTATACTGGGAGAGCAGTTCTTC.

The CDR3 region is CASSYERGGWDTQYF. The CDR3 coding sequence is TGTGCCAGCAGTTACGAGCGGGGGGGTTGGGATACGCAGTATTTT. The V call is TRBV6-6, the J call TRBJ2-3, with 10 bases lining up with TRBD2. CDR3 size: 15 residues. From germline, CDR1 is MNHNY and CDR2 SVGAGI (reference sequence). Trimming at V came to 2 bases and at J to 6 bases, leaving 5 bases not matched to a gene.

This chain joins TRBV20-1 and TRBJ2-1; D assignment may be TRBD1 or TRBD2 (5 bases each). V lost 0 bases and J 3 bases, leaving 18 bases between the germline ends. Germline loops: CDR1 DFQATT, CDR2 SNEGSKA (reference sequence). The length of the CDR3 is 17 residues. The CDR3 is CSARDFRAGGDYNEQFF. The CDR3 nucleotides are TGCAGTGCTAGAGATTTCAGGGCGGGTGGAGACTACAATGAGCAGTTCTTC.

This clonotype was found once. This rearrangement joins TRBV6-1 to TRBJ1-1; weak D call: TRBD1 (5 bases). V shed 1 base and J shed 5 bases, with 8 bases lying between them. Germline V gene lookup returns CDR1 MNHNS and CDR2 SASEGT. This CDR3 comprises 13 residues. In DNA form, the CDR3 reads TGTGCCAGCAGTGAAGTGGCAGGGACTGAAGCTTTCTTT. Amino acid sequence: CASSEVAGTEAFF.

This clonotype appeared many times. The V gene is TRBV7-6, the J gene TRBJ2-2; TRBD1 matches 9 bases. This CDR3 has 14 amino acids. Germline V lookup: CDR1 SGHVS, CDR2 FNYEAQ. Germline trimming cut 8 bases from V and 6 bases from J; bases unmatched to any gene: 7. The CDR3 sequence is CASGDRVSAGELFF. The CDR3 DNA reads TGTGCCAGCGGGGACAGGGTGAGCGCCGGGGAGCTGTTTTTT.

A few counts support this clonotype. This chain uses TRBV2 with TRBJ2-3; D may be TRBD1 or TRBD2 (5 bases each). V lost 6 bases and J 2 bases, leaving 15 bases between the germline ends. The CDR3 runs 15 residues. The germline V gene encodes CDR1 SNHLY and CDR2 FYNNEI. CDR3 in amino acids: CASRWTGASTDTQYF. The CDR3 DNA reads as TGTGCCAGCAGATGGACTGGGGCGTCCACAGATACGCAGTATTTT.

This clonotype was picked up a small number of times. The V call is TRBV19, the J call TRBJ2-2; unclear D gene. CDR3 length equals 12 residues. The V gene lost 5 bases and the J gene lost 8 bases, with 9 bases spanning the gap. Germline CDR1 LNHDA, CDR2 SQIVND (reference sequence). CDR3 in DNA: TGTGCCAGTAGTCCTACAAGAGGGGAGCTGTTTTTT. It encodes CASSPTRGELFF.

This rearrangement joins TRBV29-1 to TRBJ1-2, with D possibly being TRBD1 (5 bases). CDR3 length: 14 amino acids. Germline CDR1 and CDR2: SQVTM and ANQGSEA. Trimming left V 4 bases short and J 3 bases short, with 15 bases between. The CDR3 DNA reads TGCAGCGTTGTCTCGCAGGGTTTACACTATGGCTACACCTTC. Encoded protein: CSVVSQGLHYGYTF.

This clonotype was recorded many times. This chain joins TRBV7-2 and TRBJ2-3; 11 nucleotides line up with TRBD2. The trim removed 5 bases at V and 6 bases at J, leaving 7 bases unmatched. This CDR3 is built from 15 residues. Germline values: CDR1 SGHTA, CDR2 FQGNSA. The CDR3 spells CASSHSGGAVDTQYF. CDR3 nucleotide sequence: TGTGCCAGCAGCCATAGCGGGGGGGCCGTGGATACGCAGTATTTT.

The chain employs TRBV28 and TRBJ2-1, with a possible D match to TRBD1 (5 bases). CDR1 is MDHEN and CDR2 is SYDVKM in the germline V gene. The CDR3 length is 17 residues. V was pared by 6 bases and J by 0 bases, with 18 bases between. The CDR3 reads CASRPRQRTHSYNEQFF. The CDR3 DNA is TGTGCCAGCAGACCACGACAAAGGACACACTCCTACAATGAGCAGTTCTTC.

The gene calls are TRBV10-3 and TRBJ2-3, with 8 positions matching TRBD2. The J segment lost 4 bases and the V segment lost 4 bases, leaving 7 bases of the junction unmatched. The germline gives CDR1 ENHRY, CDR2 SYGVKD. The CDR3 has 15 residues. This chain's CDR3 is CAISVGSGVSDTQYF. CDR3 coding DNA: TGTGCCATCAGTGTGGGTAGCGGGGTCTCAGATACGCAGTATTTT.

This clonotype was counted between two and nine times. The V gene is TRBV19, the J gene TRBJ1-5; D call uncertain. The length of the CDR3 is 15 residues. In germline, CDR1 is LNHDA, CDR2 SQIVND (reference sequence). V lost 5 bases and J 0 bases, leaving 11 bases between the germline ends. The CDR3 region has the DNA TGTGCCAGTAGTCCGGCAGTTTATAGCAATCAGCCCCAGCATTTT. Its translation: CASSPAVYSNQPQHF. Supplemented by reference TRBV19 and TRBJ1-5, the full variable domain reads DGGITQSPKYLFRKEGQNVTLSCEQNLNHDAMYWYRQDPGQGLRLIYYSQIVNDFQKGDIAEGYSVSREKKESFPLTVTSAQKNPTAFYLCASSPAVYSNQPQHFGDGTRLSIL.

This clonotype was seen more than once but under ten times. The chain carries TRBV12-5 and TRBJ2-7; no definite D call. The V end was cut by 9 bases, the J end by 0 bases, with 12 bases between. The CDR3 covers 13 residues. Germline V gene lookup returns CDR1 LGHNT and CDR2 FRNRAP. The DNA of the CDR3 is TGTGCTAGCCTGGACGGCGACTCCTACGAGCAGTACTTC. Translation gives CASLDGDSYEQYF.

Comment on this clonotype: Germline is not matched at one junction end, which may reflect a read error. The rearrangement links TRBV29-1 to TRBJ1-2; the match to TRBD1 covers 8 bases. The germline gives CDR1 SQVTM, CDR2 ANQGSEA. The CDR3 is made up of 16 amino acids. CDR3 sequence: CSVPWGSDRAKYGYTF. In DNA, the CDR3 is TGCAGCGTTCCTTGGGGATCGGACAGGGCTAAGTATGGCTACACCTTC.

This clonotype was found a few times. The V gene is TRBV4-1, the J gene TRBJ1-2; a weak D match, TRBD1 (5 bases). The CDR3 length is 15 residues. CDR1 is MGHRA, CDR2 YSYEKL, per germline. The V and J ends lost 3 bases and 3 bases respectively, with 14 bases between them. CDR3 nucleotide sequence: TGCGCCAGCAGCCAGGGGGTCAGGGAAGACTATGGCTACACCTTC. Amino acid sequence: CASSQGVREDYGYTF.

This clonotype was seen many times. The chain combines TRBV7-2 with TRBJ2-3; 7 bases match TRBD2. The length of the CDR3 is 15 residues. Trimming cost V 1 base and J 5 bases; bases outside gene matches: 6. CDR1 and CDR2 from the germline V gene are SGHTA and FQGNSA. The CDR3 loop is CASSLGTWEGDTQYF. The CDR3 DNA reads TGTGCCAGCAGCTTAGGAACCTGGGAGGGAGATACGCAGTATTTT.

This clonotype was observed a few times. Here the CDR3 reads CASSFDGNYNEQFF. The CDR3 bases are TGTGCCAGCAGTTTTGACGGGAACTACAATGAGCAGTTCTTC. V usage is TRBV27 and J usage is TRBJ2-1; possible D gene TRBD2, 5 bases. Per germline, CDR1 MNHEY and CDR2 SMNVEV (reference sequence). The CDR3 has 14 residues. Trimming removed 3 bases from V and 3 bases from J, with 9 bases in between.

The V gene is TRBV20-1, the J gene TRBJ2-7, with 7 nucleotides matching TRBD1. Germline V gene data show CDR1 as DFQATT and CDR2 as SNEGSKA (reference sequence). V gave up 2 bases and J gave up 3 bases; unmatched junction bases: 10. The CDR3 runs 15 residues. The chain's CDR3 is CSARPGQFGVYEQYF. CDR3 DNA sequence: TGCAGTGCTAGACCGGGACAGTTCGGGGTCTACGAGCAGTACTTC.

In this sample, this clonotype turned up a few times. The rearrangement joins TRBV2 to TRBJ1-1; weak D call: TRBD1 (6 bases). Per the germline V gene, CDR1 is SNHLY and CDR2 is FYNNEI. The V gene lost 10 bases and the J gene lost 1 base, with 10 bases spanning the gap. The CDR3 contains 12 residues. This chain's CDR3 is CATLDRNTEAFF. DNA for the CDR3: TGTGCCACCCTGGACAGGAACACTGAAGCTTTCTTT.

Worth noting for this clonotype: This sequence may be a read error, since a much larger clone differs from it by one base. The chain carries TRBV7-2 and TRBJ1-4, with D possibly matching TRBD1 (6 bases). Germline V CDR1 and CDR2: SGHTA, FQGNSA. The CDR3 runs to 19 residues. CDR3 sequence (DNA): TGTGCCAGCAGCCCCCCCCCTCAACAGGGACTTGCAACTAATGAAAAACTGGTTTTT. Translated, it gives CASSPPPQQGLATNEKLVF.

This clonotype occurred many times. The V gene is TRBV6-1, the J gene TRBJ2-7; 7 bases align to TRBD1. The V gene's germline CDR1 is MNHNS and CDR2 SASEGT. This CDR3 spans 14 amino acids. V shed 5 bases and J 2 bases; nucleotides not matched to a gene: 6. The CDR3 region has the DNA TGTGCCAGCAGTTCTTGGACAGGAACCTACGAGCAGTACTTC. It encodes CASSSWTGTYEQYF.

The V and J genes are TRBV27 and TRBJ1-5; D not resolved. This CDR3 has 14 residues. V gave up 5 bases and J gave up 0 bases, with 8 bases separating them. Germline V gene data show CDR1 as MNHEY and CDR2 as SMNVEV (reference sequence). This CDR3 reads CASSVRDSNQPQHF. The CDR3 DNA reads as TGTGCCAGCAGTGTAAGGGATAGCAATCAGCCCCAGCATTTT.

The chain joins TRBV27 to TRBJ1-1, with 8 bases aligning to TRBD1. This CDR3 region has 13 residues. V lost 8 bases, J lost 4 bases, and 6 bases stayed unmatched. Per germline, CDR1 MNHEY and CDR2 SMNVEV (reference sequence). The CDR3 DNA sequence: TGTGCCAGCCAGACAGGGGTTGTCACTGAAGCTTTCTTT. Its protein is CASQTGVVTEAFF.

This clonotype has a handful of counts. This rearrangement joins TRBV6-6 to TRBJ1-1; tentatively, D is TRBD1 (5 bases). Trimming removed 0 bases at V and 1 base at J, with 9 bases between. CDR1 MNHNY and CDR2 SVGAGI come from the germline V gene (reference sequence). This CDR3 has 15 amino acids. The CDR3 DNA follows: TGTGCCAGCAGTTACTCAGTGACAGCGAACACTGAAGCTTTCTTT. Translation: CASSYSVTANTEAFF.

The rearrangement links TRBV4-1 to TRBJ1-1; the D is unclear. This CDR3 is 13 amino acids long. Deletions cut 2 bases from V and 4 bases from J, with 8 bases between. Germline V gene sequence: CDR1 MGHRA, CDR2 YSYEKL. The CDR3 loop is CASSQSLVTEAFF. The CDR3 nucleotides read TGCGCCAGCAGCCAAAGCCTGGTCACTGAAGCTTTCTTT.

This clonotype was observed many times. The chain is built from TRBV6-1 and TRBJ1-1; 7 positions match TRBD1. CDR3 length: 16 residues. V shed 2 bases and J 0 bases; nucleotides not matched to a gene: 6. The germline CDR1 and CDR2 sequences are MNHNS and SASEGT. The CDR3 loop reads CASSERWDSMNTEAFF. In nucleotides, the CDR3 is TGTGCCAGCAGTGAAAGGTGGGACAGTATGAACACTGAAGCTTTCTTT.

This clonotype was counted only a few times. The CDR3 spells CASSGAEGLSYGYTF. The CDR3 region has the DNA TGTGCCAGCAGCGGGGCAGAGGGGTTGTCCTATGGCTACACCTTC. This chain uses TRBV9 with TRBJ1-2; possibly TRBD1 for D (5 bases). Trimming removed 3 bases from V and 4 bases from J, with 16 bases in between. The CDR3 runs to 15 residues. Germline V CDR1 and CDR2: SGDLS, YYNGEE.